The 32 T cell receptor beta chains in this list originate from one sample, sequenced in a study of blood T cell repertoires in COVID-19. TCRdb's copy holds only in-frame clones and misses some; the assay was immunoSEQ multiplex PCR. This table holds fewer than 130,000 clones, 69% found once. The sample was peripheral blood. All receptors derive from a man older than 75 with acute or convalescent COVID-19.

This clone has just one count. The chain joins TRBV28 to TRBJ2-5; 13 bases are a match to TRBD2. Trimming at V came to 4 bases and at J to 5 bases, leaving 10 bases not matched to a gene. The CDR3 is 17 residues long. Germline CDR1 is MDHEN and CDR2 is SYDVKM. The chain's CDR3 is CASSSLLAGGPLETQYF. CDR3 coding DNA: TGTGCCAGCAGTTCTTTACTAGCGGGAGGGCCCCTGGAGACCCAGTACTTC.

This chain links TRBV6-5 with TRBJ2-6, with D perhaps matching TRBD1 (6 bases). The V end was cut by 11 bases, the J end by 1 base, with 15 bases between. The CDR3 sequence is 15 residues long. Germline values: CDR1 MNHEY, CDR2 SVGAGI. The chain's CDR3 is CAVFQGISGANVLTF. In DNA, the CDR3 is TGTGCCGTCTTTCAGGGGATATCTGGGGCCAACGTCCTGACTTTC.

This rearrangement joins TRBV5-6 to TRBJ2-6, with 7 bases lining up with TRBD1. In germline, CDR1 is SGHDT, CDR2 YYEEEE. The CDR3 extends over 15 amino acids. V was clipped by 4 bases and J by 2 bases; unmatched bases: 3. The CDR3 DNA follows: TGTGCCAGCAGCAACAGGGGAGCTGGGGCCAACGTCCTGACTTTC. Its translation: CASSNRGAGANVLTF.

This clone was seen a handful of times. The chain uses TRBV11-2 and TRBJ2-7, with 10 bases aligning to TRBD1. J was trimmed by 7 bases and V by 4 bases; bases with no gene match: 10. Germline values: CDR1 SGHAT, CDR2 FQNNGV. The CDR3 loop spans 15 amino acids. The CDR3 coding sequence is TGTGCCAGCAGCTCGCGGACAGGGGGAATGGGTGAGCAGTACTTC. Translation: CASSSRTGGMGEQYF.

This chain links TRBV6-6 with TRBJ2-7; 9 bases fit TRBD1. J gave up 6 bases and V 5 bases, and 8 bases lay outside the gene matches. This CDR3 has 14 residues. Germline V CDR1 and CDR2: MNHNY, SVGAGI (reference sequence). DNA of the CDR3: TGTGCCAGCAGTCAGGACAGGGGATGGGGCGAGCAGTACTTC. It encodes CASSQDRGWGEQYF.

The chain employs TRBV19 and TRBJ2-1; 7 nucleotides align to TRBD2. CDR3 length: 15 amino acids. Germline V gene sequence: CDR1 LNHDA, CDR2 SQIVND (reference sequence). V shed 5 bases and J 5 bases; nucleotides not matched to a gene: 9. Here the CDR3 DNA reads TGTGCCAGTAGTCGAGGGGAGGGGCACCACAATGAGCAGTTCTTC. Translation: CASSRGEGHHNEQFF.

Here the CDR3 DNA reads TGTGCCAGGGAGGACGGATCCTACGAGCAGTACTTC. Translated, it gives CAREDGSYEQYF. V gene TRBV3-1 (or the pseudogene TRBV3-2) combines with J gene TRBJ2-7; D possibly corresponds to TRBD2 (5 bases). Per the germline V gene, CDR1 is LGHDT and CDR2 is YNNKEL (reference sequence). Trimming stripped 9 bases from V and 1 base from J, with 10 bases between. The CDR3 totals 12 residues.

The gene calls are TRBV2 and TRBJ1-1, with 8 nucleotides matching TRBD1. The CDR3 is made up of 15 amino acids. V gave up 6 bases and J gave up 0 bases; unmatched junction bases: 6. In germline, CDR1 is SNHLY, CDR2 FYNNEI. CDR3 nucleotides: TGTGCCAGCAGCAACAGGGGGATAATGAACACTGAAGCTTTCTTT. This gives the protein CASSNRGIMNTEAFF.

The chain is built from TRBV15 and TRBJ2-3, with D possibly TRBD1 on 6 matching bases. Germline assignment: CDR1 LNHNV and CDR2 YYDKDF (reference sequence). The CDR3 runs to 18 residues. V shed 3 bases and J shed 2 bases, with 21 bases lying between them. CDR3 DNA: TGTGCCACCAGCAGCCCAAGCCCCGGGACAATACTCACAGATACGCAGTATTTT. Its translation is CATSSPSPGTILTDTQYF.

The chain employs TRBV6-5 and TRBJ2-1; D is undetermined. Trimming removed 5 bases at V and 4 bases at J, with 15 bases between. Germline V gene sequence: CDR1 MNHEY, CDR2 SVGAGI. The CDR3 sequence is 15 residues long. CDR3 region: CASSPRLPSYNEQFF. The CDR3 DNA follows: TGTGCCAGCAGTCCCAGGCTTCCTTCTTACAATGAGCAGTTCTTC.

Only a few counts were recorded for this clone. This sequence joins TRBV6-5 and TRBJ1-2; TRBD1 aligns across 9 bases. Looked up from germline, CDR1 is MNHEY and CDR2 is SVGAGI. The ends lost 0 bases at V and 9 bases at J; junction bases unmatched: 5. This CDR3 comprises 14 residues. The DNA of the CDR3 is TGTGCCAGCAGTTACTCCCGGGACAGGGTGAGCTACACCTTC. This encodes CASSYSRDRVSYTF.

The genes are TRBV4-1 and TRBJ2-7; D might be TRBD2 (5 bases). V was cut by 1 base and J by 2 bases, with 9 bases left in between. The CDR3 consists of 14 residues. In germline, CDR1 is MGHRA, CDR2 YSYEKL. CDR3 bases: TGCGCCAGCAGCCAAGGGACTGGAACCTACGAGCAGTACTTC. Residues: CASSQGTGTYEQYF.

The V and J genes are TRBV6-4 and TRBJ2-1; TRBD2 matches 11 bases. J lost 2 bases, V lost 6 bases, and 6 bases had no gene match. CDR3 size: 16 residues. The germline V gene encodes CDR1 MRHNA and CDR2 SNTAGT. CDR3 coding DNA: TGTGCCAGCAGCGGATCTAGCGGGGGGACCTACAATGAGCAGTTCTTC. Residues: CASSGSSGGTYNEQFF.

This sequence joins TRBV11-2 and TRBJ2-1; weak D call: TRBD1 (6 bases). CDR3 length: 14 amino acids. Germline lookup yields CDR1 SGHAT and CDR2 FQNNGV. V lost 5 bases and J 1 base, leaving 9 bases between the germline ends. Written as DNA, the CDR3 is TGTGCCAGCAGCGGCGGACAGTCCTACAATGAGCAGTTCTTC. Translated: CASSGGQSYNEQFF.

The genes are TRBV10-3 and TRBJ1-3; 9 bases are shared with TRBD1. V dropped 6 bases and J dropped 0; count of bases not matched to a gene: 3. The CDR3 consists of 15 residues. From germline, CDR1 is ENHRY and CDR2 SYGVKD. CDR3 residues: CAIRTGGSSGNTIYF. The CDR3 bases are TGTGCCATCAGGACAGGGGGAAGCTCTGGAAACACCATATATTTT.

Notes on this clone: Mismatch with germline at one junction end may stem from a read error. This chain links TRBV7-6 with TRBJ1-6; 9 nucleotides align to TRBD1. The CDR3 runs 12 residues. Germline values: CDR1 SGHVS, CDR2 FNYEAQ. The CDR3 nucleotides read TGTGCCAGCAGCCCATCTGACAGGGGGTATCAGTTT. Translating gives CASSPSDRGYQF.

This chain uses TRBV5-1 with TRBJ1-1; no firm D call. Germline assignment: CDR1 SGHRS and CDR2 YFSETQ. V lost 4 bases to trimming and J lost 8 bases, with 18 bases between them. The CDR3 is made up of 14 amino acids. The CDR3 is CASSPEGGHAEAFF. The CDR3 bases are TGCGCCAGCAGCCCCGAGGGTGGGCACGCGGAAGCTTTCTTT.

V and J are TRBV7-2 and TRBJ2-1; TRBD2 agrees at 7 bases. Germline lookup yields CDR1 SGHTA and CDR2 FQGNSA. The CDR3 is 18 residues long. The J segment lost 0 bases and the V segment lost 5 bases, leaving 13 bases of the junction unmatched. This CDR3 reads CASSLLPASGGSYNEQFF. CDR3 in DNA: TGTGCCAGCAGCCTCCTCCCGGCTAGCGGAGGCTCCTACAATGAGCAGTTCTTC.

This clone was counted a single time. The chain uses TRBV11-3 and TRBJ2-2, with TRBD2 matching 9 bases. CDR3 size: 16 residues. Germline CDR1 SGHNT, CDR2 YENEEA. The V segment lost 7 bases and the J segment 3 bases; nucleotides outside the gene matches: 9. This CDR3 reads CASTPGVAGDTGELFF. The DNA of the CDR3 is TGTGCCAGCACCCCAGGGGTAGCGGGAGACACCGGGGAGCTGTTTTTT.

The chain joins TRBV5-4 to TRBJ2-3; possible D gene TRBD1, 5 bases. The germline CDR1 and CDR2 sequences are SGHNT and YYREEE (reference sequence). Deletions cut 1 base from V and 0 bases from J, with 6 bases between. The CDR3 spans 14 residues. CDR3 bases: TGTGCCAGCAGCTTGAGGGGAAGCACAGATACGCAGTATTTT. Protein sequence: CASSLRGSTDTQYF.

This chain links TRBV5-5 with TRBJ1-6; a weak D match, TRBD1 (6 bases). Trimming stripped 4 bases from V and 4 bases from J, with 9 bases between. Germline CDR1 is SGHKS and CDR2 is YYEKEE (reference sequence). CDR3 size: 14 residues. In DNA form, the CDR3 reads TGTGCCAGCAGCCGGACAGTATATAATTCACCCCTCCACTTT. Protein sequence: CASSRTVYNSPLHF.

This clone was picked up a small number of times. The chain links TRBV6-2 or TRBV6-3 to TRBJ2-1, with 12 bases lining up with TRBD2. Germline-derived CDR1 and CDR2 are MNHEY and SVGEGT. The trim removed 4 bases at V and 6 bases at J, leaving 7 bases unmatched. CDR3 length: 16 residues. Here the CDR3 reads CASSSRASGRANEQFF. In DNA, the CDR3 is TGTGCCAGCAGTTCCCGAGCTAGCGGGAGGGCCAATGAGCAGTTCTTC.

The chain is built from TRBV6-6 and TRBJ1-6; a weak D match, TRBD1 (6 bases). Between the trimmed V and J ends, which lost 6 bases and 7 bases, there was a span of 16 bases. CDR1 and CDR2 from the germline V gene are MNHNY and SVGAGI (reference sequence). CDR3 length: 15 residues. The CDR3 DNA is TGTGCCAGCAGAGAATTCACAGGGCTGAATTCACCCCTCCACTTT. It specifies CASREFTGLNSPLHF.

This clone was seen only a few times. The chain couples TRBV28 to TRBJ2-7, with a possible D match to TRBD2 (6 bases). Germline values: CDR1 MDHEN, CDR2 SYDVKM. The CDR3 is made up of 15 amino acids. V lost 8 bases and J 4 bases, leaving 21 bases between the germline ends. CDR3 amino acids: CASRRLRGGSYEQYF. CDR3 in DNA: TGTGCCAGCCGGCGGCTTAGGGGAGGATCTTACGAGCAGTACTTC. Filled out from reference TRBV28 and TRBJ2-7, the complete variable domain reads DVKVTQSSRYLVKRTGEKVFLECVQDMDHENMFWYRQDPGLGLRLIYFSYDVKMKEKGDIPEGYSVSREKKERFSLILESASTNQTSMYLCASRRLRGGSYEQYFGPGTRLTVT.

This rearrangement joins TRBV28 to TRBJ1-2, with unresolved D. The ends were cut back, 10 bases at V and 1 base at J, with 19 bases in the middle. Germline CDR1 reads MDHEN; CDR2 reads SYDVKM. CDR3 length: 15 amino acids. The CDR3 here is CAILRPLADNYGYTF. In nucleotides, the CDR3 is TGTGCCATTCTTCGCCCCCTGGCAGATAACTATGGCTACACCTTC.

This clone was detected a few times. The rearrangement uses TRBV29-1 and TRBJ2-7; TRBD1 agrees at 12 bases. Germline trimming cut 6 bases from V and 6 bases from J; bases unmatched to any gene: 3. Per the germline V gene, CDR1 is SQVTM and CDR2 is ANQGSEA. The CDR3 consists of 12 residues. The CDR3 protein is CSVGQGASEQYF. Written as DNA, the CDR3 is TGCAGCGTGGGACAGGGGGCAAGCGAGCAGTACTTC.

This clone was counted only a few times. The rearrangement links TRBV6-4 to TRBJ2-3; maybe TRBD1 (5 bases). Germline-derived CDR1 and CDR2 are MRHNA and SNTAGT. The V end was cut by 6 bases, the J end by 2 bases, with 12 bases between. The CDR3 has 14 amino acids. CDR3 in amino acids: CASSPQGYTDTQYF. The CDR3 nucleotides read TGTGCCAGCAGCCCCCAGGGTTACACAGATACGCAGTATTTT.

The V and J genes are TRBV18 and TRBJ2-7; TRBD1 aligns across 9 bases. Germline CDR1 KGHSH, CDR2 LQKENI. J gave up 5 bases and V 6 bases, and 2 bases lay outside the gene matches. The CDR3 is 12 residues long. CDR3 sequence (DNA): TGTGCCAGCTCCCGGGACAGGGACGAGCAGTACTTC. This encodes CASSRDRDEQYF. Complete variable domain (other parts from reference TRBV18 and TRBJ2-7): NAGVMQNPRHLVRRRGQEARLRCSPMKGHSHVYWYRQLPEEGLKFMVYLQKENIIDESGMPKERFSAEFPKEGPSILRIQQVVRGDSAAYFCASSRDRDEQYFGPGTRLTVT.

This sequence joins TRBV9 and TRBJ2-5; 12 bases align to TRBD1. V dropped 2 bases and J dropped 3; count of bases not matched to a gene: 5. Germline assignment: CDR1 SGDLS and CDR2 YYNGEE. The CDR3 is made up of 16 amino acids. The chain's CDR3 is CASSVSGTGGKETQYF. The CDR3 nucleotides are TGTGCCAGCAGCGTCTCCGGGACAGGGGGCAAAGAGACCCAGTACTTC.

This chain uses TRBV29-1 with TRBJ2-1; TRBD2 aligns across 15 bases. Losses at the gene ends were 7 bases for V and 9 bases for J; bases not matched to a gene: 7. Germline CDR1 reads SQVTM; CDR2 reads ANQGSEA. The CDR3 extends over 14 amino acids. The CDR3 coding sequence is TGCAGCGGCGGACTAGCGGGAGGGCCTGGTGAGCAGTTCTTC. Amino acids: CSGGLAGGPGEQFF.

J is TRBJ2-7 and V is TRBV6-5; 7 nucleotides align to TRBD1. CDR3 length equals 13 residues. Germline V gives CDR1 MNHEY, CDR2 SVGAGI. V lost 4 bases to trimming and J lost 4 bases; unmatched junction nucleotides: 4. The CDR3 DNA follows: TGTGCCAGCAGTTTGGGACAGAGTTACGAGCAGTACTTC. Residues: CASSLGQSYEQYF.

The V gene is TRBV19, the J gene TRBJ2-1; D remains unclear. V lost 8 bases and J lost 4, with 15 bases in between. Germline CDR1 LNHDA, CDR2 SQIVND (reference sequence). This CDR3 contains 14 residues. CDR3 DNA sequence: TGTGCCAGTGGTAACGTGGCCGCATACAATGAGCAGTTCTTC. Its protein product is CASGNVAAYNEQFF.